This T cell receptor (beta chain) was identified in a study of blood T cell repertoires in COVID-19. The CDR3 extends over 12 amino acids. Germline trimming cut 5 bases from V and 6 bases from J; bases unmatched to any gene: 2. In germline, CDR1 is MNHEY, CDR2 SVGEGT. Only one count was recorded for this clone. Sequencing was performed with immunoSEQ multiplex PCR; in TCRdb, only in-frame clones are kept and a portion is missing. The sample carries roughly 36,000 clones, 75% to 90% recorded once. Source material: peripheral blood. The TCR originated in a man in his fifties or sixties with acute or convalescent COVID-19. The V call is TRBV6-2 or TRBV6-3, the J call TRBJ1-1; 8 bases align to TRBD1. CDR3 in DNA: TGTGCCAGCAGTCTGGACAGGGCTGAAGCTTTCTTT. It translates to CASSLDRAEAFF.